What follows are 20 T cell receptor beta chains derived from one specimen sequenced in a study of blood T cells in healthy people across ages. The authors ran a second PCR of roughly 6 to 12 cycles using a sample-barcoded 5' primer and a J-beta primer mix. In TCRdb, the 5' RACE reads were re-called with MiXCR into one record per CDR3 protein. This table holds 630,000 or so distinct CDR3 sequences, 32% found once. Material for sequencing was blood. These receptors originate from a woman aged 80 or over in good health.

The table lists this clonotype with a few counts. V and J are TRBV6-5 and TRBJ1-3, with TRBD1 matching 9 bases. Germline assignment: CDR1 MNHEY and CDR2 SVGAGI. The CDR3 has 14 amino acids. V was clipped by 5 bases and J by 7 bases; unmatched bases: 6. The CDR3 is CASSRDRVGNTIYF. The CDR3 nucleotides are TGTGCCAGCAGTCGGGACAGGGTTGGCAACACCATATATTTT.

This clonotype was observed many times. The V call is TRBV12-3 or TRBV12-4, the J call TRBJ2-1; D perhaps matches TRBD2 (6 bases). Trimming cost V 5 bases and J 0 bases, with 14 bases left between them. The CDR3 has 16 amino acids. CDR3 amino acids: CASSLGTVSSYNEQFF. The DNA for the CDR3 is TGTGCCAGCAGTCTCGGGACTGTTAGCTCCTACAATGAGCAGTTCTTC.

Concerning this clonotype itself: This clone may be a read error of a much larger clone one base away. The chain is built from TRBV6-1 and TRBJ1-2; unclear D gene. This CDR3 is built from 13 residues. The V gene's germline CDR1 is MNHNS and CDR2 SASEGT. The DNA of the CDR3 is TGTGCCAGCTCCTCTTTGAGGGCCGGTGGCTGCACCTTC. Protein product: CASSSLRAGGCTF.

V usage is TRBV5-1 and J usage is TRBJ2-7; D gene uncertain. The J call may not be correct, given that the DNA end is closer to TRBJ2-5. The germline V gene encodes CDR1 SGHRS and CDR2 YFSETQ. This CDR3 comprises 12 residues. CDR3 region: CASSLDYETQYF. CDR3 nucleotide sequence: TGCGCCAGCAGCTTGGATTATGAGACCCAGTACTTC.

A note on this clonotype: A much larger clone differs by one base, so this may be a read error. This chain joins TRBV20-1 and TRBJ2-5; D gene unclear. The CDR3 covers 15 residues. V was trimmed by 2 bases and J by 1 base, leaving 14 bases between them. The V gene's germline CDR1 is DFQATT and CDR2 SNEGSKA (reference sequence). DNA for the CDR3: TGCAGTGCTAGAAATGCCGCGCGGCCCCAAGAGACCCAGTACTTC. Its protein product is CSARNAARPQETQYF.

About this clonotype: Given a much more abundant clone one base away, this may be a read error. The CDR3 spells CASSLGGGWDGYTF. The DNA for the CDR3 is TGTGCCAGCAGCTTGGGGGGTGGCTGGGATGGCTACACCTTC. This chain connects TRBV7-2 to TRBJ1-2; D may be TRBD1 (5 bases). The germline V gene encodes CDR1 SGHTA and CDR2 FQGNSA. V was pared by 3 bases and J by 6 bases, with 14 bases between. The CDR3 loop spans 14 amino acids.

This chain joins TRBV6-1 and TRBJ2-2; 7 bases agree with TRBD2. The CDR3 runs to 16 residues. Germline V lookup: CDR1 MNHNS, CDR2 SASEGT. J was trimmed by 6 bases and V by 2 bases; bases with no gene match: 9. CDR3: CASSEPGTREAGELFF. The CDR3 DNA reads TGTGCCAGCAGTGAACCCGGGACCCGGGAGGCCGGGGAGCTGTTTTTT.

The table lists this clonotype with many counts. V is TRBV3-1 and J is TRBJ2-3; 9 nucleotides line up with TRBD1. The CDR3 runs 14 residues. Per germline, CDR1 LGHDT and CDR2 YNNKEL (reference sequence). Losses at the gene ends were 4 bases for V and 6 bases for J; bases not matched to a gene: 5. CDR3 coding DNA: TGTGCCAGCAGCCTAGGGACAGGGAGGGATACGCAGTATTTT. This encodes CASSLGTGRDTQYF.

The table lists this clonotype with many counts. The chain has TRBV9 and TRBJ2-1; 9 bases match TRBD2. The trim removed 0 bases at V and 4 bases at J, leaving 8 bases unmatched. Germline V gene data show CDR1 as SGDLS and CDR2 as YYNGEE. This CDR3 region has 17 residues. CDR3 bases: TGTGCCAGCAGCGTAGGAATACTAGCGGGCTCGTACAATGAGCAGTTCTTC. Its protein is CASSVGILAGSYNEQFF.

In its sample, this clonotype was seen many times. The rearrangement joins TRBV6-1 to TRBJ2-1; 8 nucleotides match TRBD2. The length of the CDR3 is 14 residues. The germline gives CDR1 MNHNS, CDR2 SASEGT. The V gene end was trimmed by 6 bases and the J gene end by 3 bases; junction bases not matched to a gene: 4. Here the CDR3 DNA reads TGTGCCAGCAGCCGGACTAGCTACTACAATGAGCAGTTCTTC. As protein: CASSRTSYYNEQFF.

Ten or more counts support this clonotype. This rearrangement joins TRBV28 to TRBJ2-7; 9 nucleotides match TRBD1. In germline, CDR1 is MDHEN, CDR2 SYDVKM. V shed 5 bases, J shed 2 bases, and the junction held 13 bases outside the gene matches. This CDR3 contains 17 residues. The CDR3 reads CASSHPTGTGTTYEQYF. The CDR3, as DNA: TGTGCCAGCAGTCACCCCACCGGGACAGGGACAACCTACGAGCAGTACTTC.

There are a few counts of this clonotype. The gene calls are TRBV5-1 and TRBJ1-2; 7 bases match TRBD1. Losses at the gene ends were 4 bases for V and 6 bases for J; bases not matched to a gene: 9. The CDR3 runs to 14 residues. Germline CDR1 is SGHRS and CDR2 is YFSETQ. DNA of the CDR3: TGCGCCAGCAGCGCCACGACAGGGATCGATGGCTACACCTTC. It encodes CASSATTGIDGYTF.

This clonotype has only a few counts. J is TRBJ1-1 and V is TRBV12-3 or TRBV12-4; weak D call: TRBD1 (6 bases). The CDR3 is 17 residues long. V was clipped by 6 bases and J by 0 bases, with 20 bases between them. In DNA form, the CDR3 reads TGTGCCAGCAGATCAACAGCCCGGGACATCTTGAACACTGAAGCTTTCTTT. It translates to CASRSTARDILNTEAFF.

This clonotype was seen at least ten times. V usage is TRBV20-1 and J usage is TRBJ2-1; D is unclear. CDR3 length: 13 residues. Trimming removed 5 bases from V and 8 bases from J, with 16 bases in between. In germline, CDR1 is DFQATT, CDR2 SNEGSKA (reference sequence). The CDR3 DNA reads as TGCAGTGCTCTACATCACGGTTCCCATGAGCAGTTCTTC. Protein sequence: CSALHHGSHEQFF.

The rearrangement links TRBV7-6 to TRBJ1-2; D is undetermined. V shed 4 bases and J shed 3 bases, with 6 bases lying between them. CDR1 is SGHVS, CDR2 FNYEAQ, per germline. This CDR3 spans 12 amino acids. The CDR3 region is CASSSRYYGYTF. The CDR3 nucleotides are TGTGCCAGCAGCTCCCGGTACTATGGCTACACCTTC.

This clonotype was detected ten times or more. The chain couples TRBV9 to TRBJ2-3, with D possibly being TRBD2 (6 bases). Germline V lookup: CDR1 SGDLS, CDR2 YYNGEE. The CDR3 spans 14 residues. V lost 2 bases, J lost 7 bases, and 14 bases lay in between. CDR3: CASSVSGDSYTQYF. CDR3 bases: TGTGCCAGCAGCGTTAGCGGTGATAGCTATACGCAGTATTTT.

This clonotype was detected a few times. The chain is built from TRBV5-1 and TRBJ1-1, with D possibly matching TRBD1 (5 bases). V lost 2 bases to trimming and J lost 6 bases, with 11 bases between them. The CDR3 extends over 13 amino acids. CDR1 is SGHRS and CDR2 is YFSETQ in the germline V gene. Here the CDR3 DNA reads TGCGCCAGCAGCTTTGGGGACTTGTCTGAAGCTTTCTTT. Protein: CASSFGDLSEAFF.

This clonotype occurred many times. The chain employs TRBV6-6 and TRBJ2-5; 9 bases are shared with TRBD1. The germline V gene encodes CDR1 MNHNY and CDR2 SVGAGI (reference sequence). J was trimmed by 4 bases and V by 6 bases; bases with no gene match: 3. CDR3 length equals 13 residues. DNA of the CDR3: TGTGCCAGCAGGCCGACAGGGGGAGAGACCCAGTACTTC. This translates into CASRPTGGETQYF.

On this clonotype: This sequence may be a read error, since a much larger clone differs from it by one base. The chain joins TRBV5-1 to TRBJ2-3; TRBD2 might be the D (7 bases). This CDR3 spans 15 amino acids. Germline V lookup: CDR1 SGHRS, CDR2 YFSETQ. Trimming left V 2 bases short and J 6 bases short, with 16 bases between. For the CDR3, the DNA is TGCGCCAGCAGCTTTCAGTGGGGGGGCCTGGATACGCAGTATTTT. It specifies CASSFQWGGLDTQYF. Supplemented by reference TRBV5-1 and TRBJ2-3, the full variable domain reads KAGVTQTPRYLIKTRGQQVTLSCSPISGHRSVSWYQQTPGQGLQFLFEYFSETQRNKGNFPGRFSGRQFSNSRSEMNVSTLELGDSALYLCASSFQWGGLDTQYFGPGTRLTVL.

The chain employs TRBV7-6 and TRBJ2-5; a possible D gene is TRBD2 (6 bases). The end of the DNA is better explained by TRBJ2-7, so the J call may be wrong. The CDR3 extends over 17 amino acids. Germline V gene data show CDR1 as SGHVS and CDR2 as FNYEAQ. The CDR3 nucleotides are TGTGCCAGCAGCACCCCGAGGAGGGATCCTTTCTCCTACGAGCAGTACTTC. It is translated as CASSTPRRDPFSYEQYF.